This T cell receptor (beta chain) was profiled in a study of T cells in Graves' hyperthyroidism and ophthalmopathy. Unmatched junction bases numbered 1, after V lost 4 bases and J lost 0 bases. The CDR3 runs to 14 residues. This clonotype was seen repeatedly, ten times or more. RNA transcripts yielded amplified TCR beta CDR3 regions. Researchers ran a first-round RT-PCR on the TCR CDR3 using the HTBI primer set. TCRdb used MiXCR to reprocess the multiplex PCR reads, holding one entry per CDR3 protein. This table has about 840,000 distinct CDR3 sequences, 38% appearing once. The clonotype was recovered from a man aged 18 to 29 with Graves' hyperthyroidism. The chain employs TRBV12-3 or TRBV12-4 and TRBJ1-1, with 8 bases that match TRBD1. Sequencing was performed on blood. CDR3 DNA sequence: TGTGCCAGCAGTTCGGACAGGGTGAACACTGAAGCTTTCTTT. This encodes CASSSDRVNTEAFF.